This TCR beta chain was obtained from a study of neurological immune-mediated disorders. With 10-nucleotide random UMIs, 5'RACE was used to make the cDNA. One entry per CDR3 protein, called by TCRdb with MiXCR from the 5' RACE reads. In the table there are some 66,000 distinct CDR3 sequences, around 3.7% of which are singletons. Germline lookup yields CDR1 LGHNT and CDR2 FRNRAP. This CDR3 has 15 residues. Trimming removed 0 bases at V and 5 bases at J, with 10 bases between. This clonotype was counted many times. Sequencing used PBMCs. The TCR originated in a man aged 35 to 55 with multiple sclerosis. This sequence joins TRBV12-5 and TRBJ2-2; D is undetermined. The chain's CDR3 is CASGLVAGQTGELFF. The CDR3 DNA sequence: TGTGCTAGTGGTTTGGTGGCAGGTCAAACCGGGGAGCTGTTTTTT.